The clone carrying this T cell receptor beta chain was observed a single time. Germline lookup yields CDR1 SEHNR and CDR2 FQNEAQ (reference sequence). This CDR3 is 19 amino acids long. J lost 0 bases, V lost 4 bases, and 6 bases had no gene match. After extraction with the RNeasy kit, roughly 0.45 to 1 ug of the RNA was reverse transcribed using random hexamers. Multiplex immunoSEQ PCR targeted 54 Vbeta and 13 Jbeta TCR beta segments. MiXCR was run by TCRdb on the immunoSEQ multiplex PCR reads, yielding one entry per CDR3 protein. This table has about 300,000 distinct CDR3 sequences, approximately 85% appearing once. This sample stems from a study of CD8 T cells in Susac syndrome.

This TCR derives from a human donor with multiple sclerosis. The source material was CD8+ T cells from PBMCs. The J gene is TRBJ2-2, the V gene TRBV7-9; 15 positions match TRBD2. The CDR3 region has the DNA TGTGCCAGCAGCTCCGAACGGACTAGCGGGAGGGCGAACACCGGGGAGCTGTTTTTT. It yields the protein CASSSERTSGRANTGELFF.